This T cell receptor beta chain was identified during a study of tumor-infiltrating T cells and Merkel cell polyomavirus. Study context: The study examined CD8+ T cells specific for the Merkel cell polyomavirus KLL epitope. Patients at varying disease stages had median roughly 2.6-year follow-up, range 1.1–6.0. Treatment was non-standardized, spanning chemotherapy, radiation and immunotherapies. Study results and limitations: Few patients were studied, which limits the findings. KLL-specific TRB repertoires were diverse and largely private.

All patients' tumors stained robustly positive for Merkel cell polyomavirus Large T antigen by immunohistochemistry. V lost 6 bases to trimming and J lost 3 bases; unmatched junction nucleotides: 7. The CDR3 sequence is 16 residues long. In germline, CDR1 is SGHVS, CDR2 FNYEAQ. With regard to this clone: Its antigen is as yet unknown.

Assay used: immunoSEQ multiplex PCR; TCRdb lists only in-frame clones, some missing. The table records some 25,000 clones, 70% to 90% of them present only once. The chain is built from TRBV7-6 and TRBJ2-2; 10 nucleotides line up with TRBD1. The sequence came from a man over 45 with Merkel cell carcinoma. Specimen: lymph node tissue. This CDR3 reads CASSRRQGADTGELFF. DNA of the CDR3: TGTGCCAGCAGTAGGCGACAGGGGGCCGACACCGGGGAGCTGTTTTTT.